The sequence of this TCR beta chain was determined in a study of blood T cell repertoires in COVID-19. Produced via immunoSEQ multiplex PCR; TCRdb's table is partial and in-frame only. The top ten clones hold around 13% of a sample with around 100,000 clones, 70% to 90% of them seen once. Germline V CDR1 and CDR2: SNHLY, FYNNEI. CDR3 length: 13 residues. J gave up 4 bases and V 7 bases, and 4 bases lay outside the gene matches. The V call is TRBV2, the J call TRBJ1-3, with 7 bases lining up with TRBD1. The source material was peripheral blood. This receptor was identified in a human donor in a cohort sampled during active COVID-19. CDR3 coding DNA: TGTGCCAGCACGAGGGGGCTGGGAAACACCATATATTTT. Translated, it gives CASTRGLGNTIYF. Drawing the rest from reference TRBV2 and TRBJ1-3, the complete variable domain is EPEVTQTPSHQVTQMGQEVILRCVPISNHLYFYWYRQILGQKVEFLVSFYNNEISEKSEIFDDQFSVERPDGSNFTLKIRSTKLEDSAMYFCASTRGLGNTIYFGEGSWLTVV.